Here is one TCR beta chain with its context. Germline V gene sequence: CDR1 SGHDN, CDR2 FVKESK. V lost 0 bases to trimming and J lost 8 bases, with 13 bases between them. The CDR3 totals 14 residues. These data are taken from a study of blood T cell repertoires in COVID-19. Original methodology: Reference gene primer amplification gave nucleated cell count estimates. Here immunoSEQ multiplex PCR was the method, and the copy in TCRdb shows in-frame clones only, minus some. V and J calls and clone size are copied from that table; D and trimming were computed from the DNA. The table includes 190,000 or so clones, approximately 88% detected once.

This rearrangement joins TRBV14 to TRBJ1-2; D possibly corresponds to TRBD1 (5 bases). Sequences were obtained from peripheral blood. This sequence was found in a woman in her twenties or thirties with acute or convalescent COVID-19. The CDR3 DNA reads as TGTGCCAGCAGCCAAGATCTATTGGAGGGGGGCTACACCTTC. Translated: CASSQDLLEGGYTF.